The source of this T cell receptor beta chain is a study of shared clonotypes between healthy human individuals. CD45RO-negative, CCR7-positively selected cells formed the naive CD8 fraction, excluding terminally differentiated effector memory CD45RA+ cells. Study results and limitations: Estimated clonotype richness was generally higher in naive than memory subsets.

Genomic DNA of each subset was evenly split across several immunoSEQ plates. Sorted-subset replicate PCRs used roughly 180 ng DNA, tens of thousands of T cell genomes. Assay used: immunoSEQ multiplex PCR; TCRdb lists only in-frame clones, some missing. The table lists roughly 2.1 million clones, 90% to 95% of them singletons. CDR3 length equals 13 residues. V was cut by 3 bases and J by 1 base, with 7 bases left in between. Germline loops: CDR1 SGDLS, CDR2 YYNGEE. This clone has just a few counts. The antigen remains undetermined. This specimen includes other DNA sequences encoding the same CDR3. The specimen sequenced was naive CD8+ T cells from PBMCs. The V call is TRBV9, the J call TRBJ1-1, with D possibly being TRBD1 (5 bases). The sequence derives from a man aged 18 to 29 in good health. Some clones in this sample may be carry-over from other donors' samples. In DNA form, the CDR3 reads TGTGCCAGCAGCGAAGGGGCGAACACTGAAGCTTTCTTT. Protein: CASSEGANTEAFF.